The clone carrying this TCR beta chain has more than one count but fewer than ten. TCRdb reanalysed the 5' RACE reads using MiXCR and keeps one entry per CDR3 protein. The repertoire has 110,000 or so distinct CDR3 sequences, 10% to 13% of them found once; the top ten carry 20% to 30%. These data are taken from a study of spatial heterogeneity in lung cancer. The sample's time point: blood at routine non-recurrence follow-up after resection. The CDR3 loop spans 15 amino acids. CDR1 is SEHNR and CDR2 is FQNEAQ in the germline V gene (reference sequence). The junction had 8 bases not matched to a gene; V was cut back by 7 bases and J by 5 bases.

The rearrangement uses TRBV7-9 and TRBJ2-3, with 11 bases identical to TRBD2. This TCR came from a female donor with early-stage non-small cell lung cancer. This sample comprised PBMCs, obtained at follow-up. In nucleotides, the CDR3 is TGTGCCAGCACGATAGCGGGAGGGCCGGGAGATACGCAGTATTTT. This translates into CASTIAGGPGDTQYF.